This is a list of T cell receptor beta chains from one sample in a study of blood T cell repertoires in COVID-19. TCRdb keeps only in-frame clones here, not all; method: immunoSEQ multiplex PCR. The sample contains approximately 97,000 clones, 70% to 90% of which appear only once. The sample taken for sequencing was peripheral blood. Receptors were obtained from a woman aged 80 or over with acute or convalescent COVID-19. CDR3s include the opening cysteine and the closing phenylalanine or tryptophan. Fields, in order: D gene, clone size, V gene, J gene, CDR3 protein, CDR3 DNA. A D gene is named only where the DNA matches it firmly. The size of a clone is reported for some rows only, either as once, few or many, or as a class for expanded clones.

TRBD1	NA	TRBV5-1	TRBJ1-1	CASSLSRGHTEAFF	TGCGCCAGCAGCTTGTCCAGGGGGCATACTGAAGCTTTCTTT
NA	NA	TRBV4-1	TRBJ1-2	CASSQEKTQTYYGYTF	TGCGCCAGCAGCCAAGAAAAGACCCAGACTTACTATGGCTACACCTTC
NA	NA	TRBV19	TRBJ2-1	CASRRILGSEQFF	TGTGCCAGTCGCCGGATCCTAGGGAGTGAGCAGTTCTTC
NA	NA	TRBV7-9	TRBJ2-7	CASSFRGGANDEQYF	TGTGCCAGCAGCTTCCGTGGGGGGGCTAACGACGAGCAGTACTTC
TRBD1	NA	TRBV5-4	TRBJ2-7	CASSLMGQGALYF	TGTGCCAGCAGCTTGATGGGACAGGGGGCATTGTACTTC
TRBD1	once	TRBV7-2	TRBJ2-2	CASSLLGTGNTGELFF	TGTGCCAGCAGCTTATTAGGGACAGGAAACACCGGGGAGCTGTTTTTT
TRBD2	NA	TRBV5-5	TRBJ2-1	CASNQGTTGEQFF	TGTGCCAGCAACCAAGGGACTACGGGTGAGCAGTTCTTC
NA	once	TRBV6-5	TRBJ1-2	CASSYSRGPYGYTF	TGTGCCAGCAGTTACTCCCGAGGTCCCTATGGCTACACCTTC
TRBD2	NA	TRBV11-3	TRBJ2-1	CASSLTSGQSQQFF	TGTGCCAGCAGCCTGACTAGCGGGCAGAGTCAGCAGTTCTTC
TRBD2	few	TRBV5-4	TRBJ2-7	CASSLAGTHEQYF	TGTGCCAGCAGTTTAGCGGGGACCCACGAGCAGTACTTC
TRBD1	NA	TRBV5-6	TRBJ1-1	CASSFPGTGGAEAFF	TGTGCCAGCAGCTTCCCCGGGACAGGGGGGGCTGAAGCTTTCTTT
NA	NA	TRBV9	TRBJ2-7	CASSLRGTEGEQYF	TGTGCCAGCAGCCTCCGCGGGACAGAGGGCGAGCAGTACTTC
TRBD2	NA	TRBV6-2/TRBV6-3	TRBJ2-1	CASSYSGGRYNEQFF	TGTGCCAGCAGTTACAGCGGGGGCCGTTACAATGAGCAGTTCTTC
TRBD1	NA	TRBV5-4	TRBJ2-5	CASSSGTAQETQYF	TGTGCCAGCAGCAGTGGGACAGCGCAAGAGACCCAGTACTTC
TRBD1	NA	TRBV27	TRBJ2-6	CASSFLKDRGQSGANVLTF	TGTGCCAGCAGTTTTCTTAAGGACAGGGGGCAATCTGGGGCCAACGTCCTGACTTTC
TRBD2	NA	TRBV18	TRBJ2-1	CASSMERGGENEQFF	TGTGCCAGCTCAATGGAGCGGGGGGGAGAGAATGAGCAGTTCTTC
TRBD1	few	TRBV5-6	TRBJ2-5	CASSSGQGLETQYF	TGTGCCAGCAGCTCGGGACAGGGTCTAGAGACCCAGTACTTC
TRBD1	few	TRBV11-3	TRBJ1-3	CASSPGQKNTIYF	TGTGCCAGCAGCCCGGGACAGAAAAACACCATATATTTT
TRBD1	NA	TRBV5-1	TRBJ1-5	CASSRTGQGNQPQHF	TGCGCCAGCAGCCGGACAGGGCAAGGCAATCAGCCCCAGCATTTT
NA	NA	TRBV6-6	TRBJ1-2	CASSWGGRESYGYTF	TGTGCCAGCAGTTGGGGGGGCAGGGAGAGCTATGGCTACACCTTC
NA	once	TRBV5-6	TRBJ1-6	CASSWRGGFGSPLHF	TGTGCCAGCAGCTGGAGGGGGGGTTTTGGTTCACCCCTCCACTTT
TRBD1	NA	TRBV11-2	TRBJ1-1	CASSLVGQGYTEAFF	TGTGCCAGCAGCTTAGTAGGACAGGGGTACACTGAAGCTTTCTTT
TRBD2	few	TRBV5-8	TRBJ2-7	CASSPSHGLAFGEQYF	TGTGCCAGCAGCCCGTCCCATGGACTAGCCTTTGGGGAGCAGTACTTC
NA	NA	TRBV7-9	TRBJ1-1	CASSPRAGDTEAFF	TGTGCCAGCAGCCCCCGGGCAGGGGACACTGAAGCTTTCTTT
TRBD2	NA	TRBV27	TRBJ2-3	CASSASSGGPPNTQYF	TGTGCCAGCAGTGCCAGTAGCGGGGGGCCCCCAAATACGCAGTATTTT